Following are 9 T cell receptor beta chains from one sample sequenced in a study of shared clonotypes between healthy human individuals. Only in-frame clones appear in the TCRdb table, and some are missing; sequencing was by immunoSEQ multiplex PCR. Altogether approximately 640,000 clones are present, about two thirds being singletons, with the ten largest covering under 2%. Sequencing used memory CD4+ T cells sorted from blood. Subset defined: CD45RA-negative fraction. The receptor source for this set is a woman aged 25 to 39 in good health.

The rearrangement joins TRBV15 to TRBJ2-3; D unresolved. The V gene's germline CDR1 is LNHNV and CDR2 YYDKDF (reference sequence). Trimming left V 0 bases short and J 5 bases short, with 6 bases between. This CDR3 has 13 residues. CDR3 sequence (DNA): TGTGCCACCAGCAGAGAGTTGAGAGATACGCAGTATTTT. Protein product: CATSRELRDTQYF.

This clone was observed a handful of times. The chain joins TRBV28 to TRBJ1-3, with D unclear. The V end was cut by 5 bases, the J end by 7 bases, with 18 bases between. Germline V gene data show CDR1 as MDHEN and CDR2 as SYDVKM. The CDR3 extends over 15 amino acids. CDR3 sequence: CASSPDMPSRNTIYF. CDR3 in DNA: TGTGCCAGCAGTCCTGACATGCCATCGCGGAACACCATATATTTT. Variable domain in full (rest from reference TRBV28 and TRBJ1-3): DVKVTQSSRYLVKRTGEKVFLECVQDMDHENMFWYRQDPGLGLRLIYFSYDVKMKEKGDIPEGYSVSREKKERFSLILESASTNQTSMYLCASSPDMPSRNTIYFGEGSWLTVV.

This clone has a count of ten or more. The chain combines TRBV19 with TRBJ1-5, with TRBD1 matching 7 bases. Trimming removed 4 bases from V and 6 bases from J; junction bases left unmatched: 6. The CDR3 length is 14 residues. Germline V gene lookup returns CDR1 LNHDA and CDR2 SQIVND (reference sequence). CDR3 sequence: CASSNQGEFQPQHF. The CDR3 DNA reads TGTGCCAGTAGTAATCAGGGGGAATTTCAGCCCCAGCATTTT. Combining the CDR3 with reference TRBV19 and TRBJ1-5 gives the whole variable domain DGGITQSPKYLFRKEGQNVTLSCEQNLNHDAMYWYRQDPGQGLRLIYYSQIVNDFQKGDIAEGYSVSREKKESFPLTVTSAQKNPTAFYLCASSNQGEFQPQHFGDGTRLSIL.

The V gene is TRBV21-1, the J gene TRBJ2-7; the table gives TRBD1 as D, unverified against the DNA. TRBV21-1 is a pseudogene segment. The CDR3 spans 15 residues. The CDR3 loop is CASSTIDTNTYEQYF. DNA for the CDR3: TGTGCCAGCAGCACCATAGACACGAATACCTACGAGCAGTACTTC.

The chain uses TRBV11-2 and TRBJ2-5; D might be TRBD2 (6 bases). Trimming took 5 bases from V and 5 from J, leaving 18 bases between them. Germline V gene data show CDR1 as SGHAT and CDR2 as FQNNGV. The CDR3 is made up of 15 amino acids. As DNA, the CDR3 is TGTGCCAGCAGCCGGTCGGGGGAGTGGGGGGAGACCCAGTACTTC. Its translation: CASSRSGEWGETQYF.

The J gene is TRBJ2-1, the V gene TRBV5-6; 9 bases align to TRBD1. Germline V gives CDR1 SGHDT, CDR2 YYEEEE. The CDR3 is made up of 15 amino acids. Trimming removed 3 bases from V and 6 bases from J; junction bases left unmatched: 7. The CDR3 region has the DNA TGTGCCAGCAGCTCAGGACAGGGGTGGGGCAATGAGCAGTTCTTC. Its protein product is CASSSGQGWGNEQFF.

As to this clone: The same CDR3 arises from other DNA sequences in this sample as well. The chain recombines TRBV28 with TRBJ1-4; D not resolved. Germline V gene data show CDR1 as MDHEN and CDR2 as SYDVKM. The CDR3 contains 11 residues. V lost 6 bases, J lost 5 bases, and 4 bases lay in between. The CDR3 DNA sequence: TGTGCCAGCAGCGGAAATGAAAAACTGTTTTTT. Encoded protein: CASSGNEKLFF.

This clone occurred once. This rearrangement joins TRBV5-6 to TRBJ2-7; D gene ambiguous. The CDR3 sequence is 14 residues long. V was cut by 4 bases and J by 2 bases, with 13 bases left in between. The V gene's germline CDR1 is SGHDT and CDR2 YYEEEE. CDR3: CASSLADAPYEQYF. The CDR3 coding sequence is TGTGCCAGCAGCCTCGCCGATGCCCCCTACGAGCAGTACTTC.

This clone came up a few times. The chain combines TRBV9 with TRBJ2-5, with a weak D call TRBD2 (6 bases). Judging by the DNA end, TRBJ2-7 fits better; the J call may be wrong. The CDR3 has 18 residues. Germline CDR1 and CDR2: SGDLS and YYNGEE. CDR3 amino acids: CASSVGITRDSLGGEQYF. CDR3 nucleotides: TGTGCCAGCAGCGTAGGCATAACCCGGGACTCCCTAGGCGGCGAGCAGTACTTC.